Listed below are T cell receptor beta chains from one sample, sequenced in a study of control samples from healthy donors and cancer patients. Produced via immunoSEQ multiplex PCR; TCRdb's table is partial and in-frame only. There are about 170,000 clones in the sample; 91% occur only once, and about 1.6% lies in the top ten. The sequencing input was blood. These receptors were taken from a woman in her thirties in good health. Both conserved end residues are part of each CDR3. A D gene is named only where the DNA matches it firmly. Size is omitted from some rows. Given values are once, few, many or a class for expanded clones.

V	D	J	size	length	DNA	CDR3
TRBV19	TRBD1	TRBJ2-2	NA	15	TGTGCCAGTAGTATAAAGACAGGGGGAACCGGGGAGCTGTTTTTT	CASSIKTGGTGELFF
TRBV7-9	NA	TRBJ1-4	NA	15	TGTGCCAGCAGCTTAGGGCTCAGCGTTAATGAAAAACTGTTTTTT	CASSLGLSVNEKLFF
TRBV29-1	NA	TRBJ2-1	NA	11	TGCAGCGTTGGTTCTGGAAATGAGCAGTTCTTC	CSVGSGNEQFF
TRBV6-2/TRBV6-3	TRBD1	TRBJ2-2	NA	16	TGTGCCAGCAGCCGGGGACAGGGAACGAACACCGGGGAGCTGTTTTTT	CASSRGQGTNTGELFF
TRBV27	TRBD1	TRBJ1-5	NA	14	TGTGCCAGCAGTCTGGGACAGGGACATCAGCCCCAGCATTTT	CASSLGQGHQPQHF
TRBV27	NA	TRBJ2-1	NA	14	TGTGCCAGCAGTTTACGGGGGCTTTACAATGAGCAGTTCTTC	CASSLRGLYNEQFF
TRBV6-5	TRBD1	TRBJ1-4	once	15	TGTGCCAGCAAAACCCCGGGACAGGGGTTTGAAAAACTGTTTTTT	CASKTPGQGFEKLFF
TRBV29-1	NA	TRBJ2-7	NA	10	TGCAGCGTTGAAGGATACGAGCAGTACTTC	CSVEGYEQYF
TRBV6-5	TRBD2	TRBJ2-7	NA	14	TGTGCCAGCACCAAGACTAGCGGGAGCCACGAGCAGTACTTC	CASTKTSGSHEQYF
TRBV2	TRBD2	TRBJ2-3	NA	14	TGTGCCAGCAGTGGGACTAGCGGGTTAGATACGCAGTATTTT	CASSGTSGLDTQYF
TRBV7-3	NA	TRBJ1-1	once	14	TGTGCCAGCAGCTTAAGGCAGGGGAACACTGAAGCTTTCTTT	CASSLRQGNTEAFF
TRBV21-1	NA	TRBJ1-2	NA	14	TGTGCCAGCAGCAAACAGGTTCGTAACTATGGCTACACCTTC	CASSKQVRNYGYTF
TRBV4-2	NA	TRBJ2-4	NA	13	TGTGCCAGCAGCGGAGAAAACAAAAACATTCAGTACTTC	CASSGENKNIQYF
TRBV11-3	NA	TRBJ1-1	NA	15	TGTGCCAGCAGCTTAGACGGCAGGGAGAACACTGAAGCTTTCTTT	CASSLDGRENTEAFF
TRBV15	NA	TRBJ1-2	NA	11	TGTGCCACCAGCAGAGACCTTGGCTACACCTTC	CATSRDLGYTF
TRBV4-1	TRBD1	TRBJ1-4	NA	14	TGCGCCAGCAGCCAAGGCAGGGGGAATGAAAAACTGTTTTTT	CASSQGRGNEKLFF
TRBV5-1	NA	TRBJ2-3	NA	14	TGCGCCAGCAGTTCATTATCCGACACAGATACGCAGTATTTT	CASSSLSDTDTQYF
TRBV7-9	NA	TRBJ1-5	NA	13	TGTGCCAGCAGCTCTGACCGCAATCAGCCCCAGCATTTT	CASSSDRNQPQHF
TRBV11-3	TRBD1	TRBJ2-7	NA	14	TGTGCCAGCAGCAAACCGACAGGGGGCGCTCAGCAGTACTTC	CASSKPTGGAQQYF
TRBV28	NA	TRBJ2-6	NA	16	TGTGCCAGCAGTTCGGGGACACCATCTGGGGCCAACGTCCTGACTTTC	CASSSGTPSGANVLTF
TRBV6-5	TRBD1	TRBJ1-3	once	15	TGTGCCAGCAGCTGGGACAGGGCCTCTGGAAACACCATATATTTT	CASSWDRASGNTIYF
TRBV11-2	NA	TRBJ1-6	NA	14	TGTGCCAGCAGCTTAGCCCAGGGAGGATCACCCCTCCACTTT	CASSLAQGGSPLHF
TRBV6-6	TRBD2	TRBJ2-7	NA	15	TGTGCCAGCAGCCCTAATAGCGGGGGGGCCTACGAGCAGTACTTC	CASSPNSGGAYEQYF
TRBV9	NA	TRBJ1-3	NA	13	TGTGCCAGCAGCGTAGACTCTGGAAACACCATATATTTT	CASSVDSGNTIYF
TRBV12-5	TRBD1	TRBJ2-3	NA	14	TGTGCTAGTGGCAGGGACAGCCACACAGATACGCAGTATTTT	CASGRDSHTDTQYF
TRBV2	NA	TRBJ2-1	NA	14	TGTGCCAGCAGTGGGGGGGACTCCTACAATGAGCAGTTCTTC	CASSGGDSYNEQFF
TRBV27	TRBD2	TRBJ2-1	NA	18	TGTGCCAGCAGTTTGGGTAAGACTAGCGGAAGCTCCTACAATGAGCAGTTCTTC	CASSLGKTSGSSYNEQFF
TRBV5-4	TRBD2	TRBJ2-3	NA	14	TGTGCCAGCAGACGGGGGGGCGTCACAGATACGCAGTATTTT	CASRRGGVTDTQYF
TRBV4-1	NA	TRBJ2-5	once	13	TGCGCCAGCAGCCAAGTTCTACAAGAGACCCAGTACTTC	CASSQVLQETQYF